Each of the 10 T cell receptor beta chains below was sequenced from the same sample in a study of memory CD4+ T cells and cytomegalovirus serostatus. Single viable CD3+CD4+CD8-CD45RO+ cells were sorted as the memory CD4+ T cells. Assay: immunoSEQ multiplex PCR; the TCRdb copy retains only in-frame clones and omits some. The data show 70,000 to 95,000 clones, 65% to 85% seen once. The sample comprised memory CD4+ T cells from blood. The receptors shown here come from an adult in good health and CMV-seronegative.

This clone was counted a single time. The rearrangement links TRBV11-2 to TRBJ2-5; D possibly corresponds to TRBD2 (6 bases). The germline CDR1 and CDR2 sequences are SGHAT and FQNNGV. V lost 3 bases and J lost 5, with 10 bases in between. This CDR3 is 13 amino acids long. This CDR3 reads CASSFSEGETQYF. CDR3 coding DNA: TGTGCCAGCAGCTTTTCGGAGGGGGAGACCCAGTACTTC.

This clone was recorded once. The V and J genes are TRBV6-6 and TRBJ1-2; no reliable D call. CDR1 is MNHNY, CDR2 SVGAGI, per germline (reference sequence). V gave up 6 bases and J gave up 6 bases, with 11 bases separating them. The CDR3 runs 12 residues. The CDR3 DNA reads as TGTGCCAGCAGCCAATCACGAGATGGCTACACCTTC. Translation: CASSQSRDGYTF.

V is TRBV18 and J is TRBJ2-7; no reliable D call. Germline-derived CDR1 and CDR2 are KGHSH and LQKENI. The CDR3 totals 15 residues. The V and J ends lost 6 bases and 4 bases respectively, with 19 bases between them. The CDR3 nucleotides are TGTGCCAGCTCCACCTCTCCCTTAAGTGGGTACGAGCAGTACTTC. Its protein product is CASSTSPLSGYEQYF.

The J gene is TRBJ1-3, the V gene TRBV11-2, with 8 bases identical to TRBD1. Germline lookup yields CDR1 SGHAT and CDR2 FQNNGV. V shed 3 bases and J 0 bases; nucleotides not matched to a gene: 1. The CDR3 has 15 residues. The chain's CDR3 is CASSLGQVSGNTIYF. The CDR3 nucleotides are TGTGCCAGCAGCTTGGGACAGGTCTCTGGAAACACCATATATTTT.

V usage is TRBV18 and J usage is TRBJ1-5; tentative D call: TRBD1 (5 bases). The CDR3 loop spans 15 amino acids. The germline V gene encodes CDR1 KGHSH and CDR2 LQKENI. V lost 4 bases and J 1 base, leaving 11 bases between the germline ends. CDR3 DNA sequence: TGTGCCAGCTCACGGTTACGGGACAGCAATCAGCCCCAGCATTTT. It is translated as CASSRLRDSNQPQHF.

V is TRBV28 and J is TRBJ2-6; 7 nucleotides agree with TRBD2. Germline V lookup: CDR1 MDHEN, CDR2 SYDVKM. This CDR3 region has 18 residues. J gave up 0 bases and V 6 bases, and 11 bases lay outside the gene matches. The DNA for the CDR3 is TGTGCCAGCAGACAACCGGGGGGTCTCCTCTCTGGGGCCAACGTCCTGACTTTC. This encodes CASRQPGGLLSGANVLTF.

This sequence joins TRBV6-1 and TRBJ2-7; D is ambiguous. V was cut by 3 bases and J by 2 bases, with 2 bases left in between. Germline V CDR1 and CDR2: MNHNS, SASEGT. This CDR3 is built from 11 residues. The CDR3: CASSETYEQYF. CDR3 nucleotide sequence: TGTGCCAGCAGTGAGACCTACGAGCAGTACTTC.

This clone was detected a few times. The chain employs TRBV2 and TRBJ2-5; 9 nucleotides agree with TRBD1. J lost 2 bases, V lost 7 bases, and 5 bases had no gene match. This CDR3 has 14 amino acids. From germline, CDR1 is SNHLY and CDR2 FYNNEI. CDR3 amino acids: CASKTDRGQETQYF. CDR3 bases: TGTGCCAGCAAAACTGACAGGGGGCAAGAGACCCAGTACTTC.

V gene TRBV11-2 combines with J gene TRBJ1-1; D unresolved. The V gene's germline CDR1 is SGHAT and CDR2 FQNNGV. CDR3 size: 12 residues. Trimming removed 3 bases at V and 2 bases at J, with 4 bases between. The CDR3 region is CASSFTNTEAFF. The DNA for the CDR3 is TGTGCCAGCAGCTTTACTAACACTGAAGCTTTCTTT.

V is TRBV6-1 and J is TRBJ2-6; D gene uncertain. Trimming removed 4 bases from V and 1 base from J, with 5 bases in between. The germline V gene encodes CDR1 MNHNS and CDR2 SASEGT. The CDR3 has 14 residues. CDR3 coding DNA: TGTGCCAGCAGTGGCCGTTCTGGGGCCAACGTCCTGACTTTC. Translation: CASSGRSGANVLTF.